This T cell receptor beta chain is from a study of cytomegalovirus exposure and HLA in healthy donors. Study details: Most donors, around 81% of roughly 400 genotyped, fell in the Caucasian-associated ancestry cluster.

Looked up from germline, CDR1 is MNHNS and CDR2 is SASEGT. V lost 3 bases and J lost 3; bases outside the gene matches: 9. CDR3 size: 17 residues. 13 Jbeta primers and 60 Vbeta primers were used for the PCR. Measured with immunoSEQ multiplex PCR; TCRdb has only the in-frame clones, and not every one. The repertoire holds approximately 160,000 clones, with approximately 84% as singletons. Only a few counts were recorded for this clone. What was sequenced was PBMCs. The source is a girl aged 5-17 years in good health and CMV-seropositive. The J gene is TRBJ2-3, the V gene TRBV6-1, with TRBD2 identical over 10 bases. As DNA, the CDR3 is TGTGCCAGCAGTGACCGACTAGCGGGCGATTGGACAGATACGCAGTATTTT. It codes for CASSDRLAGDWTDTQYF.